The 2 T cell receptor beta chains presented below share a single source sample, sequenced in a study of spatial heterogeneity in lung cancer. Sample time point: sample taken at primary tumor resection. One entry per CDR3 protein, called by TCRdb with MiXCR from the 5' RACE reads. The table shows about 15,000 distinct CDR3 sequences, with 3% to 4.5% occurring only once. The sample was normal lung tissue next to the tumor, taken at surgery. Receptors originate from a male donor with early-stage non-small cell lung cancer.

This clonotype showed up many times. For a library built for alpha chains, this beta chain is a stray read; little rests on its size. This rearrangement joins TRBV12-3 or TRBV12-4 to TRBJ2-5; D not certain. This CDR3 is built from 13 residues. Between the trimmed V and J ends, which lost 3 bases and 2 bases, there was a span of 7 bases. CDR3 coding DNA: TGTGCCAGCAGTTTTGGTCCTCAAGAGACCCAGTACTTC. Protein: CASSFGPQETQYF.

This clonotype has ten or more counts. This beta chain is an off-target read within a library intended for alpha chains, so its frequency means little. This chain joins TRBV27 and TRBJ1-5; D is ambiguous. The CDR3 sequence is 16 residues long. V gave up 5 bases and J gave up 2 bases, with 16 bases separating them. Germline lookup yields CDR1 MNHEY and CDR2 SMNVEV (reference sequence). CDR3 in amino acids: CASSATRMKGNQPQHF. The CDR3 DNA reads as TGTGCCAGCAGTGCAACTCGGATGAAAGGCAATCAGCCCCAGCATTTT.